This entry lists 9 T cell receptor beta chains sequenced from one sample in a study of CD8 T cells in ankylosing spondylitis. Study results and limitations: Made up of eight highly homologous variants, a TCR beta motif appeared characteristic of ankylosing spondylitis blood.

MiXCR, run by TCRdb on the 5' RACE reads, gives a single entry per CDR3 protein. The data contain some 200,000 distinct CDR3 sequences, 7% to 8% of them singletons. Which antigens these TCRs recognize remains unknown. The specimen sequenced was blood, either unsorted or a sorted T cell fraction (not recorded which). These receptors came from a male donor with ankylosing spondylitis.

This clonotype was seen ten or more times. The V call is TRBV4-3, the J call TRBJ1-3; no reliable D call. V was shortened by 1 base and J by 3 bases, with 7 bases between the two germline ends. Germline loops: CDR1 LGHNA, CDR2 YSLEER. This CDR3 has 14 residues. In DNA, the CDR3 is TGCGCCAGCAGCCAAGGCACGGGTGGAAACACCATATATTTT. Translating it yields CASSQGTGGNTIYF.

The CDR3 DNA follows: TGCAGTGCTAAAACCCTGGACAGGGGTGCGTATTGGCAGTACTTC. It is translated as CSAKTLDRGAYWQYF. The chain combines TRBV20-1 with TRBJ2-7, with 9 positions matching TRBD1. Trimming removed 4 bases from V and 9 bases from J; junction bases left unmatched: 16. The germline V gene encodes CDR1 DFQATT and CDR2 SNEGSKA (reference sequence). The CDR3 totals 15 residues.

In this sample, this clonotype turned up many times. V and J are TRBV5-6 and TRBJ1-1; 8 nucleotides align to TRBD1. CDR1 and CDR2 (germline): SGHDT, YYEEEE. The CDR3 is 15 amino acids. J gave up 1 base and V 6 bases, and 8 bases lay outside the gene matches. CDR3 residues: CASTSFQGANTEAFF. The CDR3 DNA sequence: TGTGCCAGCACCTCATTTCAGGGGGCGAACACTGAAGCTTTCTTT.

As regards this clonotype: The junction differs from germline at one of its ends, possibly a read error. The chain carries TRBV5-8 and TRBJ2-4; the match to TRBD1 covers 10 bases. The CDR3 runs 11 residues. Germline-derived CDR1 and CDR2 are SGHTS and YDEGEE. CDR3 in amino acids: CASSGGTGAGF. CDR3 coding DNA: TGTGCCAGCAGCGGCGGGACAGGGGCGGGGTTC. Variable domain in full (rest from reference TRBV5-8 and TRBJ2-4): EAGVTQSPTHLIKTRGQQATLRCSPISGHTSVYWYQQALGLGLQFLLWYDEGEERNRGNFPPRFSGRQFPNYSSELNVNALELEDSALYLCASSGGTGAGFGAGTRLSVL.

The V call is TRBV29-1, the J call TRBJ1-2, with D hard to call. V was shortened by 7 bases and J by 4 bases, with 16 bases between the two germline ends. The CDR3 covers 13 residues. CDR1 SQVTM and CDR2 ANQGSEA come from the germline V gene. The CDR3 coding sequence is TGCAGCGCCCCGGAAGGGCTAGGCTATGGCTACACCTTC. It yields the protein CSAPEGLGYGYTF.

The CDR3 DNA reads as TGCAGTGCGAGTCGGGGCGGGAGTTACAATGAGCAGTTCTTC. This translates into CSASRGGSYNEQFF. This chain connects TRBV20-1 to TRBJ2-1, with TRBD2 identical over 7 bases. Germline CDR1 and CDR2: DFQATT and SNEGSKA (reference sequence). Trimming at V came to 6 bases and at J to 4 bases, leaving 9 bases not matched to a gene. This CDR3 is 14 amino acids long.

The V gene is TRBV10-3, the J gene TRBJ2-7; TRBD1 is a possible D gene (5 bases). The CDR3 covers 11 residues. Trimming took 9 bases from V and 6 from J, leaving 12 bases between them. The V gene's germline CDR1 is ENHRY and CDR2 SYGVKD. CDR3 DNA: TGTGCCATTATGACAGCCGGCGAGCAGTACTTC. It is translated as CAIMTAGEQYF.

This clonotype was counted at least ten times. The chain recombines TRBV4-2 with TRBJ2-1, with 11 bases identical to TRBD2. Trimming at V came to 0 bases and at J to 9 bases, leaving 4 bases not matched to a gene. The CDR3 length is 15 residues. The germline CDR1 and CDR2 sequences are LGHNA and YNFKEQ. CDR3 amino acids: CASSQELAGAVEQFF. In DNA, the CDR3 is TGTGCCAGCAGCCAAGAACTAGCGGGAGCTGTTGAGCAGTTCTTC.

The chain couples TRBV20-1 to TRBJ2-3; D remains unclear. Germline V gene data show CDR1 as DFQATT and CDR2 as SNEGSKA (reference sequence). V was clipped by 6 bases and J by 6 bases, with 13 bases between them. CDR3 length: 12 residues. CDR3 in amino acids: CSARLRRDTQYF. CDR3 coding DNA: TGCAGTGCCAGGCTCCGAAGGGATACGCAGTATTTT.